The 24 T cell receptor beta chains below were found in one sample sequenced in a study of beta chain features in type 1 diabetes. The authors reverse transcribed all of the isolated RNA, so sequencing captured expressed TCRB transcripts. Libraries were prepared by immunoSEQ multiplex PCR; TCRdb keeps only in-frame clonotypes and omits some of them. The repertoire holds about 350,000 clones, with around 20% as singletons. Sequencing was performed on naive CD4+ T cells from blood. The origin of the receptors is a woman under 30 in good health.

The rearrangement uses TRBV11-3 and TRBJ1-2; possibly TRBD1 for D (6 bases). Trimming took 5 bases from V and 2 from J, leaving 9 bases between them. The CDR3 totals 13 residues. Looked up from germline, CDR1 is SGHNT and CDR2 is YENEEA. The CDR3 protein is CASSRDTNYGYTF. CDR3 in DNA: TGTGCCAGCAGCCGGGACACCAACTATGGCTACACCTTC.

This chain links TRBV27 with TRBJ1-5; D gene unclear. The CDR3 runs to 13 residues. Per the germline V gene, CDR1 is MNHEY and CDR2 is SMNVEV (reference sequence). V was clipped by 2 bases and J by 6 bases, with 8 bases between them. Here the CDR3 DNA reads TGTGCCAGCAGTTTAATGGGGAGTCAGCCCCAGCATTTT. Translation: CASSLMGSQPQHF.

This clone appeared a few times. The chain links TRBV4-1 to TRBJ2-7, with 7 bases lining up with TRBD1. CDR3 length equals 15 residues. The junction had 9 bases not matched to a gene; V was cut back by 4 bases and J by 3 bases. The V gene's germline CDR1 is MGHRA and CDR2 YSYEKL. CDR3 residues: CASSLRTGLIYEQYF. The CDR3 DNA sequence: TGCGCCAGCAGCCTTCGGACAGGCTTGATCTACGAGCAGTACTTC.

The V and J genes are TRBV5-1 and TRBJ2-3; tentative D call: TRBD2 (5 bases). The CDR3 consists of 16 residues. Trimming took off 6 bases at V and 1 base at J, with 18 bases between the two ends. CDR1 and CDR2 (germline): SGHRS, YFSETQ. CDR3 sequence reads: CASNISPGKGTDTQYF. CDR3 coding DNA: TGCGCCAGCAACATTTCTCCCGGGAAAGGCACAGATACGCAGTATTTT.

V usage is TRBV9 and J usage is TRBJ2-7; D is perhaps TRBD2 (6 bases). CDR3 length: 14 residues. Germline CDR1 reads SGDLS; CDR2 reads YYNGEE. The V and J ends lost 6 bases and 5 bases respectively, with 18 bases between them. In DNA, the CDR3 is TGTGCCAGCAACCTACGGGACTCCCGCGACGAGCAGTACTTC. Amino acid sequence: CASNLRDSRDEQYF.

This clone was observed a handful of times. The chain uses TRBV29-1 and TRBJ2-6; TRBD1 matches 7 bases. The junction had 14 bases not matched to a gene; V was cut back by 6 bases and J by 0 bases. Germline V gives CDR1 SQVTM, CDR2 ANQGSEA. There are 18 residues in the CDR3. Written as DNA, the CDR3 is TGCAGCGTCTTGCCCTTGACAGGGAGTAGCTCTGGGGCCAACGTCCTGACTTTC. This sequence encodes CSVLPLTGSSSGANVLTF. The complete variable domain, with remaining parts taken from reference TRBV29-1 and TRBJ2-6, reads SAVISQKPSRDICQRGTSLTIQCQVDSQVTMMFWYRQQPGQSLTLIATANQGSEATYESGFVIDKFPISRPNLTFSTLTVSNMSPEDSSIYLCSVLPLTGSSSGANVLTFGAGSRLTVL.

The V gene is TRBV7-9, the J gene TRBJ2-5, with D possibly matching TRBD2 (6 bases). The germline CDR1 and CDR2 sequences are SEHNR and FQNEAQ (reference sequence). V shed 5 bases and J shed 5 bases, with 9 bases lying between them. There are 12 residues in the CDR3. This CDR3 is CASSRGGETQYF. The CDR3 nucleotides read TGTGCCAGCAGCCGCGGAGGGGAGACCCAGTACTTC.

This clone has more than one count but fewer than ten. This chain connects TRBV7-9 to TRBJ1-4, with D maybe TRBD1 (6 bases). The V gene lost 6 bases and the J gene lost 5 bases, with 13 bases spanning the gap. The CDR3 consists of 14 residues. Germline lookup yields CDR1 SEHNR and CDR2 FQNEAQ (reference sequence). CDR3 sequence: CASSPQGYNEKLFF. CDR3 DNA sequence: TGTGCCAGCAGTCCCCAGGGGTACAATGAAAAACTGTTTTTT.

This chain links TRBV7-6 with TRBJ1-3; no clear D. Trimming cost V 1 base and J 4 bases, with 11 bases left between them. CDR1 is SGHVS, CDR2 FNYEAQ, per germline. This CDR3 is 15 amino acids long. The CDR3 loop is CASSLVRGQGNTIYF. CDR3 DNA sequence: TGTGCCAGCAGCTTAGTTCGAGGGCAGGGAAACACCATATATTTT. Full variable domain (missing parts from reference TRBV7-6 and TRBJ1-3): GAGVSQSPRYKVTKRGQDVALRCDPISGHVSLYWYRQALGQGPEFLTYFNYEAQQDKSGLPNDRFSAERPEGSISTLTIQRTEQRDSAMYRCASSLVRGQGNTIYFGEGSWLTVV.

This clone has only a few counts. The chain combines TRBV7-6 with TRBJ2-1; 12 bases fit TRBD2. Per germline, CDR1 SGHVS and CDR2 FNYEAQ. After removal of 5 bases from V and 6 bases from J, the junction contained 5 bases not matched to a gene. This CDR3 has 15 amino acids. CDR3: CASSTLAGGINEQFF. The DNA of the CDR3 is TGTGCCAGCAGCACGCTAGCGGGAGGGATCAATGAGCAGTTCTTC. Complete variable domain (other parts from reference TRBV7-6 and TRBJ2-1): GAGVSQSPRYKVTKRGQDVALRCDPISGHVSLYWYRQALGQGPEFLTYFNYEAQQDKSGLPNDRFSAERPEGSISTLTIQRTEQRDSAMYRCASSTLAGGINEQFFGPGTRLTVL.

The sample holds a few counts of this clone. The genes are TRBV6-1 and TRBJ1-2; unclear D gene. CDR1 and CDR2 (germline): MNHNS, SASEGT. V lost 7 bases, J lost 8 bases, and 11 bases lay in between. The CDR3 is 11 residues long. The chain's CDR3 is CASKFGGGYTF. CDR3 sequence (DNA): TGTGCCAGCAAGTTCGGCGGGGGCTACACCTTC.

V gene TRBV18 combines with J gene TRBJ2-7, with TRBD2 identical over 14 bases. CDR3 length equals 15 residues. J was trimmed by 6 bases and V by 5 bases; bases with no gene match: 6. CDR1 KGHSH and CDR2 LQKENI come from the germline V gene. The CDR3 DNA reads TGTGCCAGCTCAGCGGGACTAGCGGGAGTTCGCGAGCAGTACTTC. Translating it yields CASSAGLAGVREQYF.

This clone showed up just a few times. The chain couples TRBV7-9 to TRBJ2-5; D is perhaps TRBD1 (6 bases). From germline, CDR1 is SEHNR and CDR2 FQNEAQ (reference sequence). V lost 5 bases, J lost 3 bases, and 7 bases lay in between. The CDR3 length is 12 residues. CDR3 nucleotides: TGTGCCAGCAGCCGACAGGAAGAGACCCAGTACTTC. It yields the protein CASSRQEETQYF.

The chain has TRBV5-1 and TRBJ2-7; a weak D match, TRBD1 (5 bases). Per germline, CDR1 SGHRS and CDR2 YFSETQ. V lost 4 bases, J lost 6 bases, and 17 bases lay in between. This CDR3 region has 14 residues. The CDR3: CASSPRTLFGEQYF. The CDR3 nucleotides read TGCGCCAGCAGCCCAAGGACATTATTCGGCGAGCAGTACTTC.

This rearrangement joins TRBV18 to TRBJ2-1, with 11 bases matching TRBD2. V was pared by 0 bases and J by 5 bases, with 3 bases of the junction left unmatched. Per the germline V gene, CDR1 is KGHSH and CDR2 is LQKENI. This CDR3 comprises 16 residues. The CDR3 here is CASSPPGTSGDNEQFF. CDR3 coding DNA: TGTGCCAGCTCACCACCTGGGACTAGCGGAGACAATGAGCAGTTCTTC.

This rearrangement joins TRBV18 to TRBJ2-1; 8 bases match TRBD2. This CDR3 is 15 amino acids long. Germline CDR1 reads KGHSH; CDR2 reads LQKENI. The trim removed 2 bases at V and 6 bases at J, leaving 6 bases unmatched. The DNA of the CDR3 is TGTGCCAGCTCACCAACGGGAGGGCCGGGCAATGAGCAGTTCTTC. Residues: CASSPTGGPGNEQFF.

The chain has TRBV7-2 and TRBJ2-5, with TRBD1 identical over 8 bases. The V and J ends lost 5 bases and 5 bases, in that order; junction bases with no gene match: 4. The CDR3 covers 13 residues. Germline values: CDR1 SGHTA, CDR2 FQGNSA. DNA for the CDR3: TGTGCCAGCAGCCCAGGGGGCCGGGAGACCCAGTACTTC. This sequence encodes CASSPGGRETQYF.

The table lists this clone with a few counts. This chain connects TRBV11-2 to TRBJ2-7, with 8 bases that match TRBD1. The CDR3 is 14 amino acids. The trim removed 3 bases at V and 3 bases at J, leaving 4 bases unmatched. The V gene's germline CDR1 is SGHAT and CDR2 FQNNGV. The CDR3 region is CASSFRDRLYEQYF. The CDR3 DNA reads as TGTGCCAGCAGCTTCCGGGACAGGCTCTACGAGCAGTACTTC.

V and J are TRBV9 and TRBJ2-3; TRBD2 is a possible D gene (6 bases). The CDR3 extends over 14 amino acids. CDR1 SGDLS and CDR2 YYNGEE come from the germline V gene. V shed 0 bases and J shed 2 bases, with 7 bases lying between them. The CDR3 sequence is CASSVGTTTDTQYF. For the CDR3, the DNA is TGTGCCAGCAGCGTAGGGACTACCACAGATACGCAGTATTTT.

CDR3 nucleotides: TGTGCCAGCAGCTTGGGGGGACAGAAGACCCAGTACTTC. It specifies CASSLGGQKTQYF. The chain is built from TRBV7-2 and TRBJ2-5; a weak D match, TRBD1 (7 bases). CDR1 is SGHTA, CDR2 FQGNSA, per germline. The CDR3 is 13 amino acids. Trimming took 3 bases from V and 6 from J, leaving 11 bases between them.

The CDR3 reads CASSVRGTSGSGETQYF. CDR3 sequence (DNA): TGTGCCAGCAGCGTACGGGGGACTAGCGGGAGTGGGGAGACCCAGTACTTC. The V call is TRBV9, the J call TRBJ2-5; TRBD2 matches 14 bases. The V and J ends lost 1 base and 5 bases, in that order; junction bases with no gene match: 7. CDR1 is SGDLS, CDR2 YYNGEE, per germline. CDR3 length: 17 residues.

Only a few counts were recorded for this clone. As DNA, the CDR3 is TGTGCCTGGAGTGGGGACAGGGGATCCGAGCAGTACTTC. Residues: CAWSGDRGSEQYF. This chain uses TRBV30 with TRBJ2-7; 10 nucleotides match TRBD1. V dropped 1 base and J dropped 6; count of bases not matched to a gene: 3. Germline V gives CDR1 GTSNPN, CDR2 SVGIG (reference sequence). The CDR3 is 13 amino acids. Full variable domain (remainder filled in from reference TRBV30 and TRBJ2-7): SQTIHQWPATLVQPVGSPLSLECTVEGTSNPNLYWYRQAAGRGLQLLFYSVGIGQISSEVPQNLSASRPQDRQFILSSKKLLLSDSGFYLCAWSGDRGSEQYFGPGTRLTVT.

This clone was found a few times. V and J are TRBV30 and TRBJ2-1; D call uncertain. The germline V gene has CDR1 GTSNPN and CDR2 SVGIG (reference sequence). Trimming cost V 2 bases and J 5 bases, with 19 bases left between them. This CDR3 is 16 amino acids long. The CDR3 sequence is CAWSSPRTMPHNEQFF. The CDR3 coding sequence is TGTGCCTGGAGTTCTCCAAGAACAATGCCCCACAATGAGCAGTTCTTC.

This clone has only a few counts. The CDR3 region has the DNA TGTGCCATCAGGGACTGGCCCGTCCAAGAGACCCAGTACTTC. Residues: CAIRDWPVQETQYF. The chain uses TRBV10-3 and TRBJ2-5; possibly TRBD2 for D (5 bases). Between the trimmed V and J ends, which lost 6 bases and 1 base, there was a span of 12 bases. The CDR3 sequence is 14 residues long. CDR1 and CDR2 from the germline V gene are ENHRY and SYGVKD.